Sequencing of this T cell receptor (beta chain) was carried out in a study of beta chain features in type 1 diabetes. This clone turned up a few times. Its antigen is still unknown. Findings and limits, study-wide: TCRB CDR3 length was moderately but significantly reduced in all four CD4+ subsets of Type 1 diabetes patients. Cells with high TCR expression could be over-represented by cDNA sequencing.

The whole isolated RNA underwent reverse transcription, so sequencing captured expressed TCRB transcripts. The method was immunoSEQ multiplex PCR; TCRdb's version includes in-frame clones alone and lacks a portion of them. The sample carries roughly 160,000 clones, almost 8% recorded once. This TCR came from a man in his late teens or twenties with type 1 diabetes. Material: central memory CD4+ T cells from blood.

This chain's CDR3 is CASSPSRRESTDTQYF. CDR3 bases: TGTGCCAGCTCACCGTCTCGCAGGGAAAGCACAGATACGCAGTATTTT. The gene calls are TRBV18 and TRBJ2-3; tentatively, D is TRBD1 (5 bases). Germline assignment: CDR1 KGHSH and CDR2 LQKENI. Trimming stripped 3 bases from V and 0 bases from J, with 13 bases between. The CDR3 spans 16 residues.